These T cell receptor beta chains were read from a single sample in a study of T cell responses to AZD1222 COVID-19 vaccine. Sequencing used immunoSEQ multiplex PCR; TCRdb keeps in-frame clones, though not all of them. The data hold tens of thousands of clones, with 92% observed a single time. The material was peripheral blood, obtained on day 0 of AZD1222 vaccination. All receptors derive from an adult in good health. Both conserved end residues are part of each CDR3. A D gene is named only where the DNA matches it firmly. Expanded clones get a size class; other rows say once, few or many, or leave the size out.

abundance,d_gene,j_gene,v_gene,CDR3nt,CDR3aa
.,.,TRBJ2-5,TRBV20-1,TGCAGTGCTTCGTACCAAGAGACCCAGTACTTC,CSASYQETQYF
.,.,TRBJ1-6,TRBV13,TGTGCCAGCAGCTTCGGACAAAGACAGGAGACTCGGCTTAAAAACGGAAAGGGTAATTCACCCCTCCACTTT,CASSFGQRQETRLKNGKGNSPLHF
.,.,TRBJ1-1,TRBV30,TGTGCCTGGAGTGCAGAGACGAACACTGAAGCTTTCTTT,CAWSAETNTEAFF
.,.,TRBJ2-2,TRBV6-4,TGTGCCAGGTTGGTTTGGCGGACGAACACCGGGGAGCTGTTTTTT,CARLVWRTNTGELFF
.,.,TRBJ2-1,TRBV30,TGTGCCTGGAGTGTTAGGCCAGGAGAGCAGTTCTTC,CAWSVRPGEQFF
.,TRBD1,TRBJ2-7,TRBV18,TGTGCCAGCTCACGGGACAGGGCGGCCTACGAGCAGTACTTC,CASSRDRAAYEQYF
.,.,TRBJ2-1,TRBV4-2,TGTGCCAGCATACAGGGTTCTGAGCAGTTCTTC,CASIQGSEQFF
.,TRBD1,TRBJ2-7,TRBV5-5,TGTGCCAGCAGCCTGAGGGACAGCTACATACTAGGCTCCTACGAGCAGTACTTC,CASSLRDSYILGSYEQYF
.,.,TRBJ1-1,TRBV18,TGTGCCAGCTCAGACAGCGAGGGGACTGAAGCTTTCTTT,CASSDSEGTEAFF
.,TRBD1,TRBJ1-2,TRBV6-5,TGTGCCAGCAGTCGAGCCGGGACAGGGGACTATGGCTACACCTTC,CASSRAGTGDYGYTF
.,.,TRBJ1-3,TRBV29-1,TGCAGCGTTGAGGGGCTGGGTGGAAACACCATATATTTT,CSVEGLGGNTIYF
.,.,TRBJ2-5,TRBV10-3,TGTGCCAGCGGCCAGGGAAAGGGTGAGACCCAGTACTTC,CASGQGKGETQYF
.,.,TRBJ2-1,TRBV7-9,TGTGCCAGCAGCCTAGGGGGCGGGAGAGCCGTCAATGAGCAGTTCTTC,CASSLGGGRAVNEQFF
.,TRBD1,TRBJ1-5,TRBV30,TGTGCCTGGAGTGACCGGACAGGGATTGTTAGCAATCAGCCCCAGCATTTT,CAWSDRTGIVSNQPQHF
medium-sized,.,TRBJ2-1,TRBV10-3,TGTGCCATCAGTGAGCGGGCAGACTTCCTCTACAATGAGCAGTTCTTC,CAISERADFLYNEQFF
.,.,TRBJ2-2,TRBV18,TGTGCCAGCTCACTCGGGACGCAGGTCGGGGAGCTGTTTTTT,CASSLGTQVGELFF
.,.,TRBJ2-4,TRBV2,TGTGCCAGCAGCCGCGTTATCTTTAAAAACATTCAGTACTTC,CASSRVIFKNIQYF
.,TRBD1,TRBJ2-7,TRBV18,TGTGCCAGCTCCAACGAGGGACAGTCCTACGAGCAGTACTTC,CASSNEGQSYEQYF
.,.,TRBJ1-1,TRBV5-1,TGCGCCAGCAGCTCTTCAGGCGGGGGAACTGAAGCTTTCTTT,CASSSSGGGTEAFF
.,.,TRBJ2-5,TRBV5-4,TGTGCCAGCAGCTCTAGAAACTTACAAACCGTAGCCCAGGGGACCCAGTACTTC,CASSSRNLQTVAQGTQYF
.,.,TRBJ2-1,TRBV28,TGTGCCAGCAGTTTGGGGAGTCCCCGTAATGACAATGAGCAGTTCTTC,CASSLGSPRNDNEQFF
.,.,TRBJ2-5,TRBV7-2,TGTGCCAGCAGCTTAAGAAGGGGGGAGACCCAGTACTTC,CASSLRRGETQYF
.,TRBD2,TRBJ2-2,TRBV29-1,TGCAGCGTTGGGGTACTAGCGGGAGGATCCGGGGAGCTGTTTTTT,CSVGVLAGGSGELFF
.,.,TRBJ1-5,TRBV7-2,TGTGCCAGCAGCTTAGCCTCAGGGACTTATCAGCCCCAGCATTTT,CASSLASGTYQPQHF
.,TRBD1,TRBJ1-2,TRBV3-1/TRBV3-2,TGTGCCAGCAGCCAAGATTCCGGGACAGGGGGCGGCTATGGCTACACCTTC,CASSQDSGTGGGYGYTF
once,.,TRBJ2-7,TRBV4-1,TGCGCCAGCAGCCACGAATTGGACAGCCCCTACGAGCAGTACTTC,CASSHELDSPYEQYF
.,.,TRBJ1-1,TRBV7-2,TGTGCCAGCAGTCGGGACACCTGGGACACTGAAGCTTTCTTT,CASSRDTWDTEAFF
.,.,TRBJ2-5,TRBV6-5,TGTGCCAGCACCTTACAAGAGACCCAGTACTTC,CASTLQETQYF
.,.,TRBJ1-2,TRBV7-2,TGTGCCAGCAGCTTAATACGGCAGGATGGCTACACCTTC,CASSLIRQDGYTF